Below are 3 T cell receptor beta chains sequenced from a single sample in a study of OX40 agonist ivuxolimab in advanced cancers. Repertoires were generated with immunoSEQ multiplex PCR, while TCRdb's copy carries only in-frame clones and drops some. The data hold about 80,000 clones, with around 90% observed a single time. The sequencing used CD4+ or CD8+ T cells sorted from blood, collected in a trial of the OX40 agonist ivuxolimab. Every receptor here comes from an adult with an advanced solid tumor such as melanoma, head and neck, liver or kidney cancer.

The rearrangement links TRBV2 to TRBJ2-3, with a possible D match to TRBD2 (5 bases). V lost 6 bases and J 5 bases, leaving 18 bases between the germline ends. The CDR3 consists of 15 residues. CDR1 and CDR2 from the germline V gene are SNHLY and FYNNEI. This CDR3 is CASRATDLRVDTQYF. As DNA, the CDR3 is TGTGCCAGCAGAGCTACCGACCTGCGGGTAGATACGCAGTATTTT.

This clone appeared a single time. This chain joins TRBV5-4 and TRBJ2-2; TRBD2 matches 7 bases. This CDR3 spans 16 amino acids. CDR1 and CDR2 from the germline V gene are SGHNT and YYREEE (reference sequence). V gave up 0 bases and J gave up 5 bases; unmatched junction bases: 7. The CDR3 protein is CASSLVFRRGTGELFF. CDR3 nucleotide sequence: TGTGCCAGCAGCTTGGTTTTCAGGCGGGGGACCGGGGAGCTGTTTTTT.

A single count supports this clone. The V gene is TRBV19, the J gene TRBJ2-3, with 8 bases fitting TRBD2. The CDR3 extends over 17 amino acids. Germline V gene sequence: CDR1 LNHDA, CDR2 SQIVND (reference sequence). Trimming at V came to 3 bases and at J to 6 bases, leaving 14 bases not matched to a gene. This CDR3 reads CASSMMRGAWDADTQYF. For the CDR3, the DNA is TGTGCCAGTAGTATGATGCGGGGGGCCTGGGACGCGGATACGCAGTATTTT.